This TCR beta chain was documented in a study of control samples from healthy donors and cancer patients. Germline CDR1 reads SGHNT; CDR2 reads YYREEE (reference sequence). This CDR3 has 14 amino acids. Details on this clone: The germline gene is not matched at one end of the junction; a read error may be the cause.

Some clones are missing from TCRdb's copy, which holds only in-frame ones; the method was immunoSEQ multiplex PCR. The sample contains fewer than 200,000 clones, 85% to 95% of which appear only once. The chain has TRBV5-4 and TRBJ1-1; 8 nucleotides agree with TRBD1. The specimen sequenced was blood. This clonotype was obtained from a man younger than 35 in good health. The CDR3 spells CANSFQGARTEAFF. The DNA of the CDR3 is TGTGCCAACAGCTTCCAGGGGGCGCGCACTGAAGCTTTCTTT.